This T cell receptor beta chain was sequenced during a study of low-dose radiotherapy and immunotherapy resistance in tumors. V was pared by 4 bases and J by 2 bases, with 7 bases between. CDR1 SQVTM and CDR2 ANQGSEA come from the germline V gene. The CDR3 covers 12 residues. Primers targeting TRAV and TRBV primed first-strand cDNA, covering alpha and beta chains. Both a constant-region primer and a V-primer adapter served to amplify TCRs across around 20 PCR cycles. TCRdb independently ran MiXCR on the reads; one entry per CDR3 protein. The sample includes 17,000 or so distinct CDR3 sequences, around two thirds of them seen just once.

The sequence came from a human donor with advanced metastatic prostate, ovarian, gallbladder or colorectal cancer (not recorded which). This table probably holds off-target reads from a library built for another chain. The chain joins TRBV29-1 to TRBJ2-3; D gene ambiguous. CDR3 sequence reads: CSVGLVTDTQYF. The CDR3 nucleotides are TGCAGCGTTGGACTGGTCACAGATACGCAGTATTTT.